The 8 T cell receptor beta chains listed next were all sequenced from one sample in a study of human T cells and chemical hapten exposure (TCRdb year 2021). In the paper's terms, the time point label means: patch test 1, 2 weeks after DPC sensitization. The meaning of the sample's treatment or condition label: therapeutic diphenylcyclopropenone sensitization with weekly scalp DPC. Library method: RACE. Instrument on record: NextSeq 500. Starting from the raw public reads, TCRdb applied fastp trimming at Q25, assembled clones with MiXCR and retained in-frame beta chains. Every CDR3 protein is listed once, alongside the most common genes and DNA of its rows. The sample table holds about 360,000 distinct CDR3 sequences, of which roughly 4.8% were seen once. The ten largest make up about 2.1% of the sample. Here the sequenced sample was whole blood, taken in connection with sensitization to the hapten diphenylcyclopropenone (DPC). Receptors originate from a woman between 45 and 60 years old with alopecia areata. Some clones in this sample may be carry-over from other donors' samples.

This clonotype turned up a few times. The chain has TRBV5-5 and TRBJ2-3, with 8 bases aligning to TRBD1. Trimming took 3 bases from V and 5 from J; bases not matched to a gene: 8. CDR3 size: 15 residues. CDR1 SGHKS and CDR2 YYEKEE come from the germline V gene (reference sequence). The CDR3 region is CASSSAGGSGDTQYF. The CDR3 nucleotides read TGTGCCAGCAGCTCTGCAGGGGGCTCGGGAGATACGCAGTATTTT.

This clonotype has ten or more counts. This sequence joins TRBV12-3 or TRBV12-4 and TRBJ1-1; perhaps TRBD1 as D (5 bases). The CDR3 length is 12 residues. Trimming stripped 2 bases from V and 12 bases from J, with 13 bases between. The CDR3 DNA is TGTGCCAGCAGTTTAAACCCGGGGGTAACTTTCTTT. It translates to CASSLNPGVTFF.

This clonotype occurred many times. The chain recombines TRBV20-1 with TRBJ1-2; D perhaps matches TRBD1 (5 bases). This CDR3 comprises 15 residues. Germline CDR1 and CDR2: DFQATT and SNEGSKA (reference sequence). Between the trimmed V and J ends, which lost 2 bases and 2 bases, there was a span of 15 bases. As DNA, the CDR3 is TGCAGTGCTAGATACCGGAGGGGCGAAAACTATGGCTACACCTTC. It translates to CSARYRRGENYGYTF.

This clonotype was recorded many times. The rearrangement links TRBV6-6 to TRBJ2-4; TRBD1 is a possible D gene (6 bases). Germline V lookup: CDR1 MNHNY, CDR2 SVGAGI (reference sequence). V lost 4 bases, J lost 0 bases, and 7 bases lay in between. This CDR3 has 14 amino acids. CDR3 DNA sequence: TGTGCCAGCAGTTTACAGGGAGCCAAAAACATTCAGTACTTC. Its protein is CASSLQGAKNIQYF.

This clonotype showed up many times. This chain uses TRBV5-1 with TRBJ2-6; D is unresolved. This CDR3 is 17 amino acids long. The V and J ends lost 2 bases and 0 bases respectively, with 12 bases between them. Germline values: CDR1 SGHRS, CDR2 YFSETQ. CDR3 region: CASSFDSRSSGANVLTF. In DNA form, the CDR3 reads TGCGCCAGCAGCTTTGATAGTCGGAGCTCTGGGGCCAACGTCCTGACTTTC. Full variable domain (missing parts from reference TRBV5-1 and TRBJ2-6): KAGVTQTPRYLIKTRGQQVTLSCSPISGHRSVSWYQQTPGQGLQFLFEYFSETQRNKGNFPGRFSGRQFSNSRSEMNVSTLELGDSALYLCASSFDSRSSGANVLTFGAGSRLTVL.

This clonotype was observed many times. The chain has TRBV18 and TRBJ1-5; D gene uncertain. This CDR3 is built from 13 residues. The germline gives CDR1 KGHSH, CDR2 LQKENI. The germline V and J ends were trimmed by 7 bases and 7 bases, with 14 bases remaining between them. The CDR3 is CASLAGGLQPQHF. The CDR3, as DNA: TGTGCCAGCTTGGCCGGCGGGTTGCAGCCCCAGCATTTT.

This clonotype was observed a few times. A much larger clone differs from this one at a single base, so this may be a read error. The chain uses TRBV28 and TRBJ1-2; tentatively, D is TRBD1 (5 bases). The V end was cut by 4 bases, the J end by 4 bases, with 22 bases between. The germline gives CDR1 MDHEN, CDR2 SYDVKM. This CDR3 contains 17 residues. The CDR3 region is CASSSNPFVQDGYGYTF. Written as DNA, the CDR3 is TGTGCCAGCAGTTCCAACCCCTTTGTACAGGACGGCTATGGCTACACCTTC.

This clonotype was detected only a few times. This rearrangement joins TRBV3-1 to TRBJ2-5; 10 bases map to TRBD2. V was clipped by 2 bases and J by 0 bases; unmatched bases: 0. This CDR3 spans 15 amino acids. The germline V gene has CDR1 LGHDT and CDR2 YNNKEL (reference sequence). CDR3: CASSQTSGDQETQYF. DNA of the CDR3: TGTGCCAGCAGCCAAACTAGCGGGGACCAAGAGACCCAGTACTTC.